The T cell receptor beta chain described here comes from a study of shared clonotypes between healthy human individuals. An even split of each subset's genomic DNA across several immunoSEQ plates was performed. For sorted subsets, 150 to 250 ng DNA per replicate equaled tens of thousands of T cell genomes. Sequencing used immunoSEQ multiplex PCR; TCRdb keeps in-frame clones, though not all of them. The table lists 950,000 to 1,100,000 clones, 78% of them singletons, with 0.55% to 0.7% in the top ten. With regard to this clone: The antigen is undetermined.

Study findings and constraints: Rarefaction analysis demonstrated incomplete sorted-subset sequencing notwithstanding large depth.

The V gene's germline CDR1 is SGHDN and CDR2 FVKESK. This CDR3 region has 18 residues. Trimming took 4 bases from V and 0 from J; bases not matched to a gene: 6. Source material: memory CD4+ T cells from PBMCs. Noted subset: CD45RA-negative fraction. The receptor was isolated from a man aged 18-30 years in good health. Some clones in this sample may be carry-over from other donors' samples. The chain employs TRBV14 and TRBJ2-3, with 14 bases fitting TRBD2. The CDR3 coding sequence is TGTGCCAGCAGCCGTCGGACTAGCGGGAGGTCTAGCACAGATACGCAGTATTTT. Translated, it gives CASSRRTSGRSSTDTQYF.